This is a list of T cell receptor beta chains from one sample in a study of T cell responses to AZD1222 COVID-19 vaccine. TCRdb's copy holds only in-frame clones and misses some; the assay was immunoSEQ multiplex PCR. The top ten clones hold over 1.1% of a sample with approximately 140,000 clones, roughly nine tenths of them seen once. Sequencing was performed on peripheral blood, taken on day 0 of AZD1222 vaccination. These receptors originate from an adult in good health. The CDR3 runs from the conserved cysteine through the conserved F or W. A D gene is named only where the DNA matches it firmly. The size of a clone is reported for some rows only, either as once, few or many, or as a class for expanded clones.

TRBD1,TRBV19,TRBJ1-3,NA,TGTGCCAGTAGTAGGGACAGGGAAAATGGAAACACCATATATTTT,CASSRDRENGNTIYF
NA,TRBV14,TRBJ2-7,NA,TGTGCCAGCAGCCCTCGACTAGTGGTGGGGCCCTACGAGCAGTACTTC,CASSPRLVVGPYEQYF
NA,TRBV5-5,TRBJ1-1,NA,TGTGCCAGCAGCTTGGGCCGGGGGGACACTGAAGCTTTCTTT,CASSLGRGDTEAFF
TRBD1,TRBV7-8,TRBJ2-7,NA,TGTGCCAGCAGCCTTACTTTCGGACAGGGCGTCTCCTACGAGCAGTACTTC,CASSLTFGQGVSYEQYF
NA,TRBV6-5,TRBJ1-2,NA,TGTGCCAGCAGTTTTAACCGGAACTATGGCTACACCTTC,CASSFNRNYGYTF
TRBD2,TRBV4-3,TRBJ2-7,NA,TGCGCCAGCAGCCAGATAGCGGGAGGGACCTACGAGCAGTACTTC,CASSQIAGGTYEQYF
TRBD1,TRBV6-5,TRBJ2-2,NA,TGTGCCAGCAGTTGGACAGGGGACCACACCGGGGAGCTGTTTTTT,CASSWTGDHTGELFF
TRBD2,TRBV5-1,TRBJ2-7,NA,TGCGCCAGCAGCCTTACTAGCGGGGGGGCCTACGAGCAGTACTTC,CASSLTSGGAYEQYF
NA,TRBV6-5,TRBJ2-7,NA,TGTGCCAGCAGTTGGATGGGACGGGGCTTGGACGAGCAGTACTTC,CASSWMGRGLDEQYF
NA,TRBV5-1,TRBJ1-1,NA,TGCGCCAGCAGCTCCCATGGGGACACTGAAGCTTTCTTT,CASSSHGDTEAFF
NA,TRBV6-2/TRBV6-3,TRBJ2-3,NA,TGTGCCAGCAGCCGCACAGATACGCAGTATTTT,CASSRTDTQYF
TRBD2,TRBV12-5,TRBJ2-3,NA,TGTGCTAGTGGTTTGGTACCCTCGACTAGCGGGGGCGTCACAGATACGCAGTATTTT,CASGLVPSTSGGVTDTQYF
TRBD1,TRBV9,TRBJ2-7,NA,TGTGCCAGCAGCGGACCCGGGACAGGGGCCTACGAGCAGTACTTC,CASSGPGTGAYEQYF
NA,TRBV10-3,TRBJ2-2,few,TGTGCCATCAGTGAGTCCGTAGGGTCCGGGGAGCTGTTTTTT,CAISESVGSGELFF
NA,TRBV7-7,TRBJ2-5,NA,TGTGCCAGCAGCTTAGCGCCCCGGGAGACCCAGTACTTC,CASSLAPRETQYF
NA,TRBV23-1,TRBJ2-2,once,TGCGCCAGCAGTTGGGAAAACGGGGAGCTGTTTTTT,CASSWENGELFF
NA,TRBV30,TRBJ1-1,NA,TGTGCCTGGAGCAAGCGGAGGGTGAGGGCTGAAGCTTTCTTT,CAWSKRRVRAEAFF
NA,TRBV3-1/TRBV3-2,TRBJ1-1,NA,TGTGCCAGCAGCCAAGGATTCGGGGGCCCCACTGAAGCTTTCTTT,CASSQGFGGPTEAFF
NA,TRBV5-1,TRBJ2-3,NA,TGCGCCAGCAGCTTTTCTAGCACAGATACGCAGTATTTT,CASSFSSTDTQYF
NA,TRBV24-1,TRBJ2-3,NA,TGTGCCACCAGCCTCGGGTCGCGGGATACGCAGTATTTT,CATSLGSRDTQYF
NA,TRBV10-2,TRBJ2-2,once,TGCGCCAGCAGGGGGGGCCCAGCGAACACCGGGGAGCTGTTTTTT,CASRGGPANTGELFF
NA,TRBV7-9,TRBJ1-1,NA,TGTGCCAGCAGCTTGGGTTGGGCTGAAGCTTTCTTT,CASSLGWAEAFF
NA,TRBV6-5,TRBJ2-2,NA,TGTGCCAGCAGTACCCTCTTTCTGAACGGGGAGCTGTTTTTT,CASSTLFLNGELFF